Following are 32 T cell receptor beta chains from one sample sequenced in a study of human T cells and chemical hapten exposure. TCRdb recomputed calls from the RACE reads with MiXCR, one row per CDR3 protein. The profile shows 270,000 or so distinct CDR3 sequences, approximately 7.5% of them singletons. Time point in this sample: pre-sensitization, week 0. Treatment reported: therapeutic diphenylcyclopropenone sensitization with weekly scalp DPC. Sample: whole blood, taken in connection with sensitization to the hapten diphenylcyclopropenone (DPC). Every receptor here comes from a man aged 18 to 29 with alopecia areata. Some clones in this sample may be carry-over from other donors' samples.

This clonotype was picked up a small number of times. The chain employs TRBV6-1 and TRBJ2-1; D uncertain. The CDR3 totals 16 residues. Between the trimmed V and J ends, which lost 5 bases and 10 bases, there was a span of 24 bases. Germline CDR1 is MNHNS and CDR2 is SASEGT. The CDR3 is CASSTMSRLIPQEQFF. Here the CDR3 DNA reads TGTGCCAGCAGTACTATGTCGAGACTCATTCCCCAAGAGCAGTTCTTC.

The V gene is TRBV27, the J gene TRBJ2-3; D gene unclear. The CDR3 is made up of 15 amino acids. The V end lost 10 bases, the J end lost 6 bases, and 23 bases lay between the germline ends. In germline, CDR1 is MNHEY, CDR2 SMNVEV (reference sequence). CDR3 coding DNA: TGTGCCACTCCATTGAGGCCCGACCGCCGGGATACGCAGTATTTT. It yields the protein CATPLRPDRRDTQYF.

This clonotype was picked up a small number of times. The V gene is TRBV4-1, the J gene TRBJ2-1; the D gene is possibly TRBD2 (5 bases). CDR1 and CDR2 (germline): MGHRA, YSYEKL. V lost 6 bases and J lost 4, with 16 bases in between. This CDR3 has 15 amino acids. The chain's CDR3 is CASRGGLQTYNEQFF. The CDR3 DNA reads as TGCGCCAGCAGGGGCGGGCTGCAAACGTACAATGAGCAGTTCTTC.

The sample holds a few counts of this clonotype. J is TRBJ2-3 and V is TRBV28; the D gene could be TRBD1 or TRBD2 (6 bases each). The V end lost 7 bases, the J end lost 8 bases, and 25 bases lay between the germline ends. The CDR3 extends over 16 amino acids. Germline values: CDR1 MDHEN, CDR2 SYDVKM. CDR3 sequence (DNA): TGTGCCAGCACCCCCGACGGGGGCGTGACCTCTGGTACGCAGTATTTT. Amino acid sequence: CASTPDGGVTSGTQYF.

At least ten counts were recorded for this clonotype. This rearrangement joins TRBV7-9 to TRBJ2-3; TRBD1 aligns across 7 bases. The CDR3 covers 16 residues. Trimming removed 0 bases from V and 2 bases from J; junction bases left unmatched: 5. CDR1 is SEHNR and CDR2 is FQNEAQ in the germline V gene (reference sequence). The DNA of the CDR3 is TGTGCCAGCAGCTTAGCCGGGACAGTCGCCACAGATACGCAGTATTTT. It is translated as CASSLAGTVATDTQYF.

This clonotype was counted a few times. The rearrangement uses TRBV7-2 and TRBJ2-7, with D maybe TRBD2 (6 bases). The CDR3 contains 15 residues. Germline values: CDR1 SGHTA, CDR2 FQGNSA. The V gene lost 0 bases and the J gene lost 0 bases, with 9 bases spanning the gap. CDR3 protein: CASSLAGGASYEQYV. The CDR3 nucleotides are TGTGCCAGCAGCTTAGCCGGGGGAGCCTCCTACGAGCAGTACGTC.

This clonotype was observed a handful of times. The chain carries TRBV20-1 and TRBJ2-3; D remains ambiguous. Germline V lookup: CDR1 DFQATT, CDR2 SNEGSKA (reference sequence). The V end was cut by 5 bases, the J end by 2 bases, with 17 bases between. The CDR3 loop spans 15 amino acids. The CDR3 spells CSAPRGYQHTDTQYF. In DNA, the CDR3 is TGCAGTGCTCCTCGCGGTTACCAGCACACAGATACGCAGTATTTT.

The CDR3 here is CASSLEGTGHTEAFF. The CDR3 DNA reads TGTGCCAGCAGCTTAGAAGGGACAGGGCACACTGAAGCTTTCTTT. The chain carries TRBV7-2 and TRBJ1-1, with 9 bases lining up with TRBD1. This CDR3 has 15 amino acids. Trimming cost V 1 base and J 3 bases; bases outside gene matches: 3. Germline loops: CDR1 SGHTA, CDR2 FQGNSA.

This clonotype was seen ten or more times. V and J are TRBV9 and TRBJ1-1; 9 bases agree with TRBD1. The CDR3 consists of 16 residues. The ends lost 4 bases at V and 4 bases at J; junction bases unmatched: 11. CDR1 SGDLS and CDR2 YYNGEE come from the germline V gene. CDR3 in DNA: TGTGCCAGCAGCCTCACGTCGGACAGGGGAGGCACTGAAGCTTTCTTT. Translation: CASSLTSDRGGTEAFF.

Ten or more counts support this clonotype. V usage is TRBV29-1 and J usage is TRBJ1-1, with D possibly being TRBD1 (6 bases). The germline V gene encodes CDR1 SQVTM and CDR2 ANQGSEA. The CDR3 totals 12 residues. Between the trimmed V and J ends, which lost 2 bases and 6 bases, there was a span of 10 bases. CDR3 region: CSVELQGPEAFF. In nucleotides, the CDR3 is TGCAGCGTTGAACTTCAGGGGCCTGAAGCTTTCTTT.

This clonotype was seen a handful of times. The chain links TRBV6-2 or TRBV6-3 to TRBJ2-7, with unresolved D. Germline V CDR1 and CDR2: MNHEY, SVGEGT. V shed 6 bases and J shed 3 bases, with 18 bases lying between them. This CDR3 has 15 residues. The CDR3 bases are TGTGCCAGCAGGGAGAACCGACCCAGGATCTACGAGCAGTACTTC. Translation gives CASRENRPRIYEQYF.

The chain's CDR3 is CATRGPHGKLFF. The CDR3 DNA follows: TGTGCCACTAGGGGGCCCCATGGAAAACTGTTTTTT. The chain recombines TRBV10-3 with TRBJ1-4, with TRBD1 matching 7 bases. CDR3 size: 12 residues. Germline-derived CDR1 and CDR2 are ENHRY and SYGVKD. The J segment lost 10 bases and the V segment lost 10 bases, leaving 9 bases of the junction unmatched.

There are a few counts of this clonotype. This sequence joins TRBV4-1 and TRBJ2-1; TRBD2 agrees at 8 bases. CDR1 is MGHRA, CDR2 YSYEKL, per germline. The CDR3 spans 17 residues. V was clipped by 2 bases and J by 3 bases; unmatched bases: 9. The DNA for the CDR3 is TGCGCCAGCAGCCAATATGACGGGGGGGCCTACTACAATGAGCAGTTCTTC. Amino acid sequence: CASSQYDGGAYYNEQFF.

The sample holds many counts of this clonotype. The chain is built from TRBV20-1 and TRBJ1-1; TRBD1 might be the D (5 bases). V was clipped by 0 bases and J by 3 bases, with 11 bases between them. The CDR3 is 14 residues long. Germline assignment: CDR1 DFQATT and CDR2 SNEGSKA (reference sequence). The DNA for the CDR3 is TGCAGTGCTAGAGACCGGATGACAGACACTGAAGCTTTCTTT. Protein product: CSARDRMTDTEAFF.

In this sample, this clonotype turned up a few times. The chain recombines TRBV7-9 with TRBJ2-2; the D is unclear. The CDR3 is 12 residues long. Germline assignment: CDR1 SEHNR and CDR2 FQNEAQ (reference sequence). Trimming pared 8 bases from V and 0 bases from J, leaving 4 bases between. The CDR3 sequence: CASQANTGELFF. The CDR3 region has the DNA TGTGCCAGCCAAGCGAACACCGGGGAGCTGTTTTTT.

This clonotype appeared once. V gene TRBV20-1 combines with J gene TRBJ2-3; D may correspond to TRBD1 or TRBD2 (6 bases each). CDR1 DFQATT and CDR2 SNEGSKA come from the germline V gene (reference sequence). The CDR3 runs 14 residues. The V end was cut by 5 bases, the J end by 1 base, with 13 bases between. In DNA form, the CDR3 reads TGCAGTGCTCCACAGGGACTTCGCACAGATACGCAGTATTTT. Translated: CSAPQGLRTDTQYF.

This clonotype was seen a few times. The rearrangement links TRBV7-2 to TRBJ2-1; D gene uncertain. Germline lookup yields CDR1 SGHTA and CDR2 FQGNSA. This CDR3 region has 12 residues. Between the trimmed V and J ends, which lost 6 bases and 10 bases, there was a span of 13 bases. CDR3 residues: CASSSRKGEQFF. The CDR3 DNA is TGTGCCAGCAGTTCTCGTAAGGGCGAGCAGTTCTTC. Combining the CDR3 with reference TRBV7-2 and TRBJ2-1 gives the whole variable domain GAGVSQSPSNKVTEKGKDVELRCDPISGHTALYWYRQSLGQGLEFLIYFQGNSAPDKSGLPSDRFSAERTGGSVSTLTIQRTQQEDSAVYLCASSSRKGEQFFGPGTRLTVL.

This clonotype was counted between two and nine times. The genes are TRBV6-5 and TRBJ2-7, with TRBD2 identical over 9 bases. V trimming: 6 bases; J trimming: 4 bases; junction bases outside the gene matches: 10. The CDR3 is made up of 15 amino acids. Germline V gene lookup returns CDR1 MNHEY and CDR2 SVGAGI. The CDR3 sequence: CASSGRLAGIYEQYF. The CDR3 nucleotides read TGTGCCAGCAGCGGGAGGCTAGCGGGGATATACGAGCAGTACTTC.

This clonotype was seen at least ten times. The rearrangement joins TRBV7-2 to TRBJ2-1; D uncertain. V shed 8 bases and J shed 0 bases, with 11 bases lying between them. Germline V CDR1 and CDR2: SGHTA, FQGNSA. CDR3 length: 14 residues. In DNA form, the CDR3 reads TGTGCCAGCTTCCCCCAAGACTCCTACAATGAGCAGTTCTTC. Amino acids: CASFPQDSYNEQFF.

This clonotype was counted only a few times. This rearrangement joins TRBV4-3 to TRBJ2-6; 8 nucleotides align to TRBD1. V shed 0 bases and J 2 bases; nucleotides not matched to a gene: 12. Germline V CDR1 and CDR2: LGHNA, YSLEER. The CDR3 contains 20 residues. The chain's CDR3 is CASSQDVPTGAPTGANVLTF. CDR3 sequence (DNA): TGCGCCAGCAGCCAAGATGTTCCGACAGGGGCTCCTACTGGGGCCAACGTCCTGACTTTC.

The chain links TRBV7-2 to TRBJ2-5; TRBD1 matches 8 bases. This CDR3 contains 15 residues. Per germline, CDR1 SGHTA and CDR2 FQGNSA. V shed 1 base, J shed 2 bases, and the junction held 3 bases outside the gene matches. CDR3 region: CASSLGGDRQETQYF. The CDR3 nucleotides are TGTGCCAGCAGCTTAGGAGGGGACAGGCAAGAGACCCAGTACTTC.

The genes are TRBV7-2 and TRBJ1-6, with 7 bases that match TRBD1. The junction had 4 bases not matched to a gene; V was cut back by 4 bases and J by 7 bases. Germline V gene sequence: CDR1 SGHTA, CDR2 FQGNSA. This CDR3 contains 14 residues. CDR3 nucleotide sequence: TGTGCCAGCAGCTCTACAGGGGTCAATTCACCCCTCCACTTT. Encoded protein: CASSSTGVNSPLHF.

The chain is built from TRBV12-3 or TRBV12-4 and TRBJ2-7, with unresolved D. The CDR3 spans 13 residues. Trimming pared 1 base from V and 0 bases from J, leaving 4 bases between. The CDR3 region is CASSLGDSYEQYV. CDR3 nucleotides: TGTGCCAGCAGTTTAGGGGACTCCTACGAGCAGTACGTC.

The gene calls are TRBV10-2 and TRBJ1-2; 10 bases align to TRBD1. The length of the CDR3 is 21 residues. The germline CDR1 and CDR2 sequences are WSHSY and SAAADI. V trimming: 0 bases; J trimming: 7 bases; junction bases outside the gene matches: 23. The chain's CDR3 is CASSESGQGEIRPHYRAGYTF. The CDR3 DNA is TGCGCCAGCAGTGAGTCAGGACAGGGGGAAATCCGTCCTCACTACCGTGCTGGCTACACCTTC.

The CDR3 spells CASSLVREGNTGELFF. CDR3 bases: TGTGCCAGCAGCTTAGTGCGGGAAGGGAACACCGGGGAGCTGTTTTTT. The chain links TRBV7-9 to TRBJ2-2; D is perhaps TRBD2 (6 bases). There are 16 residues in the CDR3. Germline V gene data show CDR1 as SEHNR and CDR2 as FQNEAQ (reference sequence). Trimming took 1 base from V and 1 from J, leaving 10 bases between them.

The chain links TRBV5-1 to TRBJ1-1; 7 bases map to TRBD1. This CDR3 comprises 14 residues. The J segment lost 6 bases and the V segment lost 4 bases, leaving 9 bases of the junction unmatched. The germline V gene has CDR1 SGHRS and CDR2 YFSETQ. In nucleotides, the CDR3 is TGCGCCAGCAGCGCGACAGGGAGTGCGCCTGAAGCTTTCTTT. Translation gives CASSATGSAPEAFF.

This clonotype occurred a few times. The rearrangement joins TRBV15 to TRBJ1-1; D ambiguous. The CDR3 extends over 16 amino acids. Germline CDR1 is LNHNV and CDR2 is YYDKDF (reference sequence). Trimming took 0 bases from V and 1 from J, leaving 12 bases between them. The CDR3 region has the DNA TGTGCCACCAGCAGAGAAGCCCCCGGCAGGAACACTGAAGCTTTCTTT. It translates to CATSREAPGRNTEAFF.

The rearrangement joins TRBV5-1 to TRBJ2-1; 8 nucleotides align to TRBD1. CDR1 is SGHRS and CDR2 is YFSETQ in the germline V gene. The V and J ends lost 5 bases and 9 bases, in that order; junction bases with no gene match: 13. The CDR3 runs 15 residues. CDR3 DNA: TGCGCCAGCAGTCTGGCTCTGGACAGGGAAGGTGAGCAGTTCTTC. Protein sequence: CASSLALDREGEQFF.

This clonotype was observed a handful of times. The chain carries TRBV28 and TRBJ2-2; D gene unclear. The CDR3 runs 16 residues. Trimming took off 7 bases at V and 1 base at J, with 16 bases between the two ends. CDR1 and CDR2 (germline): MDHEN, SYDVKM. The chain's CDR3 is CASKHRIRRNTGELFF. CDR3 bases: TGTGCCAGCAAACACCGAATCAGGAGGAACACCGGGGAGCTGTTTTTT.

This clonotype was detected a few times. The V call is TRBV11-2, the J call TRBJ2-5; unclear D gene. Germline V CDR1 and CDR2: SGHAT, FQNNGV. CDR3 size: 14 residues. The V end lost 5 bases, the J end lost 5 bases, and 15 bases lay between the germline ends. CDR3 residues: CASSPTLAAETQYF. In nucleotides, the CDR3 is TGTGCCAGCAGCCCGACCCTTGCCGCGGAGACCCAGTACTTC.

This clonotype has a handful of counts. The rearrangement links TRBV7-2 to TRBJ2-3; no reliable D call. The V end was cut by 1 base, the J end by 0 bases, with 14 bases between. CDR3 length equals 17 residues. The germline CDR1 and CDR2 sequences are SGHTA and FQGNSA. The CDR3 sequence: CASSLVSRYSSTDTQYF. The DNA for the CDR3 is TGTGCCAGCAGCTTAGTTTCGAGATATTCTAGCACAGATACGCAGTATTTT.

Points on this clonotype: Since a much larger clone is just one base distant, this may be a read error. The chain links TRBV28 to TRBJ1-1; TRBD1 matches at 8 bases. The germline CDR1 and CDR2 sequences are MDHEN and SYDVKM. The CDR3 is 15 amino acids. The V and J ends lost 4 bases and 10 bases, in that order; junction bases with no gene match: 14. In DNA, the CDR3 is TGTGCCAGCAGTTCGCACGGACAGGGAAACGCTGGAGCTTTCTTT. Its protein is CASSSHGQGNAGAFF.